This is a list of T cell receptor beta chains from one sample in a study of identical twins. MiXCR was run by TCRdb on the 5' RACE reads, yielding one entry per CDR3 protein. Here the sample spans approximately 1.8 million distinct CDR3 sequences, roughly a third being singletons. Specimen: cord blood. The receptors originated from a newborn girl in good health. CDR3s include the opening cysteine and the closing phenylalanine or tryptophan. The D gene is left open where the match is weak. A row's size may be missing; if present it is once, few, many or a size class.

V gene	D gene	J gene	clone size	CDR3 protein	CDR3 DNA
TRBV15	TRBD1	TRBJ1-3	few	CATSSRTGGSGNTIYF	TGTGCCACCAGCAGCCGGACAGGGGGCTCTGGAAACACCATATATTTT
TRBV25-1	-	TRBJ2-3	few	CASSDTRGNTDTQYF	TGTGCCAGCAGTGACACTCGGGGGAACACAGATACGCAGTATTTT
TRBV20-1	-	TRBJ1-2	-	CSADPRLANYGYTF	TGCAGTGCGGACCCCAGGTTAGCTAACTATGGCTACACCTTC
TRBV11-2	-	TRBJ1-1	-	CASSRQQGLLTEAFF	TGTGCCAGCAGCCGCCAACAGGGACTGTTAACTGAAGCTTTCTTT
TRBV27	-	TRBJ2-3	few	CASNRARGTDTQYF	TGTGCCAGCAATAGAGCTAGGGGCACAGATACGCAGTATTTT
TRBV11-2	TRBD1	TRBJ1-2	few	CASTLEGTGANYGYTF	TGTGCCAGCACCCTAGAGGGGACAGGAGCTAACTATGGCTACACCTTC
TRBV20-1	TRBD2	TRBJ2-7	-	CSASGPLAASYEQYF	TGCAGTGCTAGCGGCCCACTAGCGGCCTCCTACGAGCAGTACTTC
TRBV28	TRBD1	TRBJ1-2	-	CASRAPGQGNYGYTF	TGTGCCAGCAGAGCACCGGGACAGGGCAACTATGGCTACACCTTC
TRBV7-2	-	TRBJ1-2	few	CASSWTGAKGYGYTF	TGTGCCAGCAGCTGGACCGGCGCTAAAGGCTATGGCTACACCTTC
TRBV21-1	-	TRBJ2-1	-	CASSKRGLANYNEQFF	TGTGCCAGCAGCAAAAGGGGACTAGCGAATTACAATGAGCAGTTCTTC
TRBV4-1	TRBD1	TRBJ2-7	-	CTSSHVGRDSSYEQYF	TGCACCAGCAGCCACGTTGGCCGGGACAGCTCCTACGAGCAGTACTTC
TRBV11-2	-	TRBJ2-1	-	CASSLFGGGVYNEQFF	TGTGCCAGCAGCTTATTCGGGGGAGGCGTCTACAATGAGCAGTTCTTC
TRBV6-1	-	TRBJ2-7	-	CASSEQSLRGQYF	TGTGCCAGCAGTGAACAATCCCTTCGGGGGCAGTACTTC
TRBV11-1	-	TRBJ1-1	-	CASSLERDTEAFF	TGTGCCAGCAGCTTAGAGAGGGACACTGAAGCTTTCTTT
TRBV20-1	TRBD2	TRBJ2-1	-	CSARDFGGRVWNEQFF	TGCAGTGCTAGAGATTTCGGCGGGAGGGTCTGGAATGAGCAGTTCTTC
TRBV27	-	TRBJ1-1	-	CASSLRESLRTEAFF	TGTGCCAGCAGTCTCCGGGAAAGCCTAAGGACTGAAGCTTTCTTT
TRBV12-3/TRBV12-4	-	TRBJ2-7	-	CATTGTLTYEQYF	TGTGCCACAACCGGGACACTCACCTACGAGCAGTACTTC
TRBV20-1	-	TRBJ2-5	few	CSASPRALQETQYF	TGCAGTGCTAGTCCCAGGGCCCTCCAAGAGACCCAGTACTTC
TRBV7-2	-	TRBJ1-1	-	CASSLGSALNTEAFF	TGTGCCAGCAGCTTAGGGTCAGCACTGAACACTGAAGCTTTCTTT
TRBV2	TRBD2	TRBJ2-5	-	CASAGAGGLFNEQYF	TGTGCCAGCGCGGGGGCGGGAGGGCTTTTTAATGAGCAGTACTTC
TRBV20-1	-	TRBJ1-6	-	CSVSTGLNNSPLHF	TGCAGTGTCTCGACAGGACTTAATAATTCACCCCTCCACTTT
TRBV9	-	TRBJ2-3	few	CASSPRGGQSSDTQYF	TGTGCCAGCAGCCCTAGAGGAGGGCAAAGCTCAGATACGCAGTATTTT
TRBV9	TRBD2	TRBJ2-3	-	CASSSGLDADTQYF	TGTGCCAGCAGCTCAGGACTAGACGCAGATACGCAGTATTTT
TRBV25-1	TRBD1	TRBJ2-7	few	CAIQDRVGSYEQYF	TGTGCCATCCAAGACAGGGTGGGCTCCTACGAGCAGTACTTC
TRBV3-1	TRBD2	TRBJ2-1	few	CASSQVAGGRYEQFF	TGTGCCAGCAGCCAAGTTGCGGGGGGGCGGTATGAGCAGTTCTTC
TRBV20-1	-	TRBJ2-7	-	CGWMVDRYEQYF	TGCGGATGGATGGTAGACCGCTACGAGCAGTACTTC
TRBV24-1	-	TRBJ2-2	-	CATSSGAGELFF	TGTGCCACCAGTTCCGGAGCCGGGGAGCTGTTTTTT
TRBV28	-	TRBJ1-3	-	CASSPINYSGNTIYF	TGTGCCAGCAGTCCCATAAACTACTCTGGAAACACCATATATTTT
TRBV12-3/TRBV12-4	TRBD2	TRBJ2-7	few	CASSPLAGVEQYF	TGTGCCAGCAGTCCACTAGCGGGAGTCGAGCAGTACTTC
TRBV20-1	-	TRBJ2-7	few	CSARGRGLFYEQYF	TGCAGTGCTAGGGGTCGGGGACTCTTCTACGAGCAGTACTTC
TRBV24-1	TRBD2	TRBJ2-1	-	CATSDPGTSGGYEQFF	TGTGCCACCAGTGACCCCGGGACTAGCGGGGGTTATGAGCAGTTCTTC
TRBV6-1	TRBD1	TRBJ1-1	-	CASWTGVTMNTEAFF	TGTGCCAGTTGGACAGGGGTCACCATGAACACTGAAGCTTTCTTT